This T cell receptor (beta chain) was sequenced for a study of OX40 agonist ivuxolimab in advanced cancers. Whole-study context: The dose of intravenous ivuxolimab that patients received every 2 weeks ranged from 0.01 to 10 mg/kg. Notes on the study in general: Expanded peripheral T-cell antigen specificity went undetermined. Clonal expansion by week 6 occurred in CD4+ and CD8+ blood T cells (at 0.1 to 3.0 mg/kg).

About this clone: Its antigen remains unidentified.

Exclusion applied to patients with autoimmune disease history or systemic immunosuppression. The table came from immunoSEQ multiplex PCR; TCRdb's copy has only in-frame clones and leaves some out. The sample lists roughly 70,000 clones; about nine tenths were seen once. This receptor was obtained from an adult with an advanced solid tumor such as melanoma, head and neck, liver or kidney cancer. The input for sequencing was CD4+ or CD8+ T cells sorted from blood, taken in a trial of the OX40 agonist ivuxolimab.

As DNA, the CDR3 is TGCGCCAGCAGCTTGGAACAGGGAAGCCAGCCCCAGCATTTT. It is translated as CASSLEQGSQPQHF. J is TRBJ1-5 and V is TRBV5-1; D is possibly TRBD1 (6 bases). The V end lost 0 bases, the J end lost 7 bases, and 11 bases lay between the germline ends. The CDR3 runs 14 residues. Germline values: CDR1 SGHRS, CDR2 YFSETQ.